This T cell receptor (beta chain) was sequenced for a study of cytomegalovirus exposure and HLA in healthy donors. This clone was observed a handful of times. It was with 60 Vbeta and 13 Jbeta primers that the PCR ran. TCRdb's copy holds only in-frame clones and misses some; the assay was immunoSEQ multiplex PCR. The repertoire holds roughly 220,000 clones, approximately 70% seen once, with 1.8% in the top ten. Germline values: CDR1 SGHDT, CDR2 YYEEEE. V shed 4 bases, J shed 2 bases, and the junction held 6 bases outside the gene matches. The CDR3 loop spans 14 amino acids. The sequence derives from a woman in her 30s in good health and CMV-seronegative. Material for sequencing was PBMCs. The genes are TRBV5-6 and TRBJ2-7; TRBD2 matches 7 bases. CDR3 nucleotides: TGTGCCAGCAGCCCGATGGGGGGGACCTACGAGCAGTACTTC. Translating gives CASSPMGGTYEQYF.